Described below is a single T cell receptor (beta chain) sequence and its context. What it binds is not known. Germline CDR1 reads KGHSH; CDR2 reads LQKENI. V lost 0 bases and J lost 8, with 11 bases in between. The CDR3 is 14 amino acids. This sample was taken from a study of multiple sclerosis patients with progressive multifocal leukoencephalopathy. Study observations and caveats: The findings' link to JC virus versus immunocompromise remained uncertain.

The time point: before natalizumab initiation. The T0 samples predate the first natalizumab infusion. The data were produced by immunoSEQ multiplex PCR, yet TCRdb's version contains in-frame clones alone and is incomplete. The table includes 30,000 or so clones, about 91% detected once. This TCR derives from a human donor with multiple sclerosis. The V and J genes are TRBV18 and TRBJ2-4; no clear D gene. Material: PBMCs. CDR3 nucleotide sequence: TGTGCCAGCTCACCACCGTCAGGATCGGACATTCAGTACTTC. This gives the protein CASSPPSGSDIQYF.